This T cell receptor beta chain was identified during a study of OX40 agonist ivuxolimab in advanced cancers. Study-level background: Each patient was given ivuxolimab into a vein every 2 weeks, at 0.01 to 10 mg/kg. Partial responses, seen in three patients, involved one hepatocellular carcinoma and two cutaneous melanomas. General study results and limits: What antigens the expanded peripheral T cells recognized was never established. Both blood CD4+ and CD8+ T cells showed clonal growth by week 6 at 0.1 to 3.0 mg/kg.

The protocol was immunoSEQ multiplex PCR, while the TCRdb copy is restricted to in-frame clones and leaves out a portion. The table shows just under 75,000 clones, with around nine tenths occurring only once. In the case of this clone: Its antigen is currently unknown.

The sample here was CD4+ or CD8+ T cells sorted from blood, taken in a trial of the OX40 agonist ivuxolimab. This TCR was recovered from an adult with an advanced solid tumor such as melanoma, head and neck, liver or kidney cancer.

The CDR3 protein is CASSLSGTNTEAFF. Written as DNA, the CDR3 is TGCGCCAGCAGCTTGTCTGGGACCAACACTGAAGCTTTCTTT. V and J are TRBV5-1 and TRBJ1-1, with D tentatively TRBD1 (5 bases). The CDR3 is 14 residues long. The V and J ends lost 1 base and 2 bases respectively, with 9 bases between them. CDR1 and CDR2 from the germline V gene are SGHRS and YFSETQ.